The 31 T cell receptor beta chains below all came from one sample that was sequenced in a study of blood T cell repertoires in COVID-19. Sequenced by immunoSEQ multiplex PCR; TCRdb stores in-frame clones only, minus some. The table shows under 500,000 clones, with 87% occurring only once. The sequenced sample was PBMCs or T cells enriched from blood (not recorded which). Receptor source: a woman under 30 with acute COVID-19.

This clone appeared a single time. Within the sample, other DNA sequences also encode this same CDR3. This sequence joins TRBV28 and TRBJ1-5; D is ambiguous. The CDR3 covers 11 residues. V was shortened by 5 bases and J by 4 bases, with 3 bases between the two germline ends. Germline V gene lookup returns CDR1 MDHEN and CDR2 SYDVKM. Here the CDR3 reads CASSENQPQHF. The DNA of the CDR3 is TGTGCCAGCAGTGAGAATCAGCCCCAGCATTTT.

The chain uses TRBV7-2 and TRBJ2-2, with a weak D call TRBD2 (5 bases). In germline, CDR1 is SGHTA, CDR2 FQGNSA. The V end lost 0 bases, the J end lost 6 bases, and 8 bases lay between the germline ends. The CDR3 contains 14 residues. The CDR3: CASSLALDPGELFF. The CDR3, as DNA: TGTGCCAGCAGCTTAGCACTAGACCCCGGGGAGCTGTTTTTT.

This clone was observed a handful of times. Here the CDR3 reads CASSLQASGANVLTF. As DNA, the CDR3 is TGTGCCAGCAGTTTGCAGGCCTCTGGGGCCAACGTCCTGACTTTC. The chain has TRBV6-2 or TRBV6-3 and TRBJ2-6; D is uncertain. The germline V gene has CDR1 MNHEY and CDR2 SVGEGT. Trimming took off 4 bases at V and 0 bases at J, with 7 bases between the two ends. The CDR3 contains 15 residues.

This chain joins TRBV3-1 (or the pseudogene TRBV3-2) and TRBJ2-7, with 9 positions matching TRBD2. In germline, CDR1 is LGHDT, CDR2 YNNKEL (reference sequence). The CDR3 extends over 16 amino acids. V lost 2 bases to trimming and J lost 3 bases; unmatched junction nucleotides: 8. CDR3 residues: CASSQIPAGGFYEQYF. CDR3 nucleotides: TGTGCCAGCAGCCAAATCCCAGCGGGGGGCTTCTACGAGCAGTACTTC.

The V gene is TRBV13, the J gene TRBJ1-6; D might be TRBD1 (6 bases). This CDR3 contains 15 residues. Per the germline V gene, CDR1 is PRHDT and CDR2 is FYEKMQ (reference sequence). V was trimmed by 3 bases and J by 9 bases, leaving 15 bases between them. The CDR3 loop reads CASSFPRGGGSPLHF. The CDR3 DNA reads TGTGCCAGCAGCTTCCCCAGGGGCGGAGGTTCACCCCTCCACTTT.

The J gene is TRBJ2-7, the V gene TRBV7-9; TRBD2 matches 8 bases. The CDR3 is 14 amino acids. After removal of 3 bases from V and 4 bases from J, the junction contained 5 bases not matched to a gene. Germline lookup yields CDR1 SEHNR and CDR2 FQNEAQ (reference sequence). CDR3 residues: CASSFNTGGYEQYF. The CDR3 DNA reads as TGTGCCAGCAGCTTTAATACGGGAGGGTACGAGCAGTACTTC.

This chain joins TRBV7-2 and TRBJ1-5, with TRBD1 matching 7 bases. Germline CDR1 SGHTA, CDR2 FQGNSA. This CDR3 region has 16 residues. Trimming cost V 1 base and J 1 base; bases outside gene matches: 4. In DNA form, the CDR3 reads TGTGCCAGCAGCTTAGGACTACAGGGGAGCAATCAGCCCCAGCATTTT. Its protein is CASSLGLQGSNQPQHF.

This clone has a single count. V is TRBV6-5 and J is TRBJ2-7, with 9 bases fitting TRBD1. CDR1 and CDR2 from the germline V gene are MNHEY and SVGAGI. CDR3 length: 13 amino acids. J lost 2 bases, V lost 9 bases, and 5 bases had no gene match. CDR3 bases: TGTGCCAGTAGACAGGGGGTTCCCTACGAGCAGTACTTC. Its protein product is CASRQGVPYEQYF.

This clone occurred a few times. This chain connects TRBV27 to TRBJ2-7; a possible D gene is TRBD1 (6 bases). The germline CDR1 and CDR2 sequences are MNHEY and SMNVEV (reference sequence). The CDR3 is made up of 13 amino acids. Trimming pared 3 bases from V and 6 bases from J, leaving 12 bases between. This CDR3 is CASSFREGGEQYF. CDR3 sequence (DNA): TGTGCCAGCAGTTTCCGGGAAGGGGGCGAGCAGTACTTC.

V usage is TRBV7-9 and J usage is TRBJ1-2; D is ambiguous. From germline, CDR1 is SEHNR and CDR2 FQNEAQ (reference sequence). CDR3 length equals 14 residues. V was shortened by 0 bases and J by 7 bases, with 12 bases between the two germline ends. CDR3 DNA sequence: TGTGCCAGCAGCTTAGCGTTTAGAGCATCTGGCTACACCTTC. Encoded protein: CASSLAFRASGYTF. Full variable domain (outside the CDR3, taken from reference TRBV7-9 and TRBJ1-2): DTGVSQNPRHKITKRGQNVTFRCDPISEHNRLYWYRQTLGQGPEFLTYFQNEAQLEKSRLLSDRFSAERPKGSFSTLEIQRTEQGDSAMYLCASSLAFRASGYTFGSGTRLTVV.

The V and J genes are TRBV2 and TRBJ1-4; D is undetermined. Trimming removed 6 bases at V and 4 bases at J, with 12 bases between. Germline V gene data show CDR1 as SNHLY and CDR2 as FYNNEI. CDR3 length equals 14 residues. This chain's CDR3 is CASRGGLDNEKLFF. CDR3 in DNA: TGTGCCAGCAGGGGAGGACTCGATAATGAAAAACTGTTTTTT.

In this sample, this clone turned up once. The chain has TRBV25-1 and TRBJ1-1, with a tentative D call TRBD1 (6 bases). The CDR3 covers 14 residues. Germline V gives CDR1 MGHDK, CDR2 SYGVNS. V lost 7 bases and J lost 1, with 13 bases in between. The CDR3 spells CASTDGQTNTEAFF. CDR3 coding DNA: TGTGCCAGCACCGATGGACAGACGAACACTGAAGCTTTCTTT.

This clone was detected a few times. This chain links TRBV3-1 (or the pseudogene TRBV3-2) with TRBJ1-6, with no clear D. Trimming left V 6 bases short and J 8 bases short, with 14 bases between. The CDR3 totals 14 residues. Looked up from germline, CDR1 is LGHDT and CDR2 is YNNKEL (reference sequence). The CDR3 sequence is CASRPERQDSPLHF. DNA of the CDR3: TGTGCCAGCAGGCCAGAAAGACAAGATTCACCCCTCCACTTT.

The CDR3 spells CASSLLAGSYNEQFF. The CDR3 region has the DNA TGTGCCAGCTCCCTACTAGCGGGGTCCTACAATGAGCAGTTCTTC. The chain carries TRBV27 and TRBJ2-1; TRBD2 matches at 10 bases. This CDR3 has 15 amino acids. The trim removed 8 bases at V and 1 base at J, leaving 5 bases unmatched. Germline-derived CDR1 and CDR2 are MNHEY and SMNVEV (reference sequence).

This clone was observed a handful of times. V is TRBV2 and J is TRBJ2-7, with D uncertain. The CDR3 has 11 residues. Germline V gene data show CDR1 as SNHLY and CDR2 as FYNNEI. Trimming removed 4 bases from V and 2 bases from J, with 3 bases in between. CDR3: CASSVTYEQYF. The CDR3 DNA sequence: TGTGCCAGCAGTGTTACCTACGAGCAGTACTTC. Complete variable domain (other parts from reference TRBV2 and TRBJ2-7): EPEVTQTPSHQVTQMGQEVILRCVPISNHLYFYWYRQILGQKVEFLVSFYNNEISEKSEIFDDQFSVERPDGSNFTLKIRSTKLEDSAMYFCASSVTYEQYFGPGTRLTVT.

J is TRBJ1-2 and V is TRBV7-2; D is perhaps TRBD1 (6 bases). Germline CDR1 and CDR2: SGHTA and FQGNSA. The V end was cut by 3 bases, the J end by 6 bases, with 17 bases between. This CDR3 contains 15 residues. CDR3 bases: TGTGCCAGCAGCTTTCAGGGGCGCATCCCCCATGGCTACACCTTC. Protein product: CASSFQGRIPHGYTF. The full variable domain, completed using reference TRBV7-2 and TRBJ1-2, is GAGVSQSPSNKVTEKGKDVELRCDPISGHTALYWYRQSLGQGLEFLIYFQGNSAPDKSGLPSDRFSAERTGGSVSTLTIQRTQQEDSAVYLCASSFQGRIPHGYTFGSGTRLTVV.

The chain carries TRBV21-1 and TRBJ2-7; the table's D call TRBD2 went unverified against the DNA. TRBV21-1 corresponds to a pseudogene. The length of the CDR3 is 18 residues. The CDR3, as DNA: TGTGCCAGCAGCAAAAGGAGGACCGGCCAGCGGGTCTCCTACGAGCAGTACTTC. Its translation is CASSKRRTGQRVSYEQYF.

This sequence joins TRBV5-1 and TRBJ2-7, with 8 bases lining up with TRBD1. The CDR3 extends over 16 amino acids. The germline CDR1 and CDR2 sequences are SGHRS and YFSETQ. Losses at the gene ends were 4 bases for V and 7 bases for J; bases not matched to a gene: 16. The CDR3 sequence: CASSRRAQGETSEQYF. CDR3 sequence (DNA): TGCGCCAGCAGCCGGCGTGCACAGGGGGAAACGAGTGAGCAGTACTTC. The full variable domain, completed using reference TRBV5-1 and TRBJ2-7, is KAGVTQTPRYLIKTRGQQVTLSCSPISGHRSVSWYQQTPGQGLQFLFEYFSETQRNKGNFPGRFSGRQFSNSRSEMNVSTLELGDSALYLCASSRRAQGETSEQYFGPGTRLTVT.

The rearrangement links TRBV4-1 to TRBJ1-6; 7 bases line up with TRBD1. CDR3 length: 16 amino acids. Germline V gene lookup returns CDR1 MGHRA and CDR2 YSYEKL. V gave up 1 base and J gave up 9 bases; unmatched junction bases: 9. CDR3 nucleotides: TGCGCCAGCAGCCAAGTAGGCCAGGGGGGAATTTCACCCCTCCACTTT. Its translation is CASSQVGQGGISPLHF.

As for this clone: Its ends do not fully match the called genes, so a read error is possible. The chain couples TRBV4-2 to TRBJ2-3; weak D call: TRBD1 (6 bases). Germline V gene data show CDR1 as LGHNA and CDR2 as YNFKEQ. The CDR3 has 18 residues. The CDR3 DNA reads TGTGCCAGCAGCCAAGTGTCCTCACAGGGTAGAGCACAAGGGACGCTGCATTTT. As protein: CASSQVSSQGRAQGTLHF.

This clone was seen a handful of times. The chain is built from TRBV21-1 and TRBJ1-1; TRBD1 is the table's D call, not checked against the DNA. TRBV21-1 is shown as a pseudogene. This CDR3 comprises 12 residues. CDR3 bases: TGTGCCAGCACCAGATTGAACACTGAAGCTTTCTTT. It codes for CASTRLNTEAFF.

The gene calls are TRBV12-3 or TRBV12-4 and TRBJ2-5; 8 nucleotides align to TRBD2. V was clipped by 4 bases and J by 5 bases; unmatched bases: 3. This CDR3 is built from 13 residues. The CDR3 protein is CASSSGGPETQYF. Written as DNA, the CDR3 is TGTGCCAGCAGTTCGGGGGGGCCTGAGACCCAGTACTTC.

This sequence joins TRBV28 and TRBJ2-1; 14 bases map to TRBD2. J gave up 8 bases and V 5 bases, and 8 bases lay outside the gene matches. The germline CDR1 and CDR2 sequences are MDHEN and SYDVKM. The CDR3 covers 16 residues. In nucleotides, the CDR3 is TGTGCCAGCAGTCCCGGGACTAGCGGGAGCCTCGATGAGCAGTTCTTC. Amino acid sequence: CASSPGTSGSLDEQFF.

V usage is TRBV11-3 and J usage is TRBJ1-2; 7 positions agree with TRBD1. The V gene's germline CDR1 is SGHNT and CDR2 YENEEA. The V gene end was trimmed by 5 bases and the J gene end by 4 bases; junction bases not matched to a gene: 4. The CDR3 runs 13 residues. The CDR3 is CASSRTGGYGYTF. The CDR3 bases are TGTGCCAGCAGCCGGACAGGAGGCTATGGCTACACCTTC.

The J gene is TRBJ2-7, the V gene TRBV12-3 or TRBV12-4; TRBD1 matches at 9 bases. The length of the CDR3 is 13 residues. Losses at the gene ends were 5 bases for V and 5 bases for J; bases not matched to a gene: 4. The CDR3 bases are TGTGCCAGCAGTGGACAGGGGTTCCACGAGCAGTACTTC. This codes for CASSGQGFHEQYF.

The chain links TRBV5-5 to TRBJ2-5; D is ambiguous. The CDR3 extends over 15 amino acids. The germline gives CDR1 SGHKS, CDR2 YYEKEE (reference sequence). V lost 4 bases to trimming and J lost 0 bases, with 13 bases between them. This chain's CDR3 is CASSLYLEHQETQYF. The CDR3 DNA reads TGTGCCAGCAGCCTTTACCTGGAGCACCAAGAGACCCAGTACTTC.

The V and J genes are TRBV7-8 and TRBJ2-7; the D gene is possibly TRBD2 (6 bases). V was cut by 4 bases and J by 7 bases, with 14 bases left in between. CDR3 length equals 13 residues. Germline CDR1 and CDR2: SGHVS and FQNEAQ. This chain's CDR3 is CASSSWTAGEQYF. The CDR3, as DNA: TGTGCCAGCAGCTCCTGGACGGCGGGGGAGCAGTACTTC.

CDR3 in DNA: TGTGCCAGCAGTTTAAGGCAGGACTATGGCTACACCTTC. It specifies CASSLRQDYGYTF. V and J are TRBV28 and TRBJ1-2, with no clear D. Germline V gene lookup returns CDR1 MDHEN and CDR2 SYDVKM. Deletions cut 2 bases from V and 3 bases from J, with 7 bases between. The CDR3 contains 13 residues.

The chain employs TRBV6-5 and TRBJ1-5, with 9 nucleotides matching TRBD1. The CDR3 runs to 13 residues. Germline CDR1 MNHEY, CDR2 SVGAGI. Trimming at V came to 6 bases and at J to 5 bases, leaving 2 bases not matched to a gene. The CDR3 DNA follows: TGTGCCAGCAGCTGGACAGGGGATCAGCCCCAGCATTTT. This sequence encodes CASSWTGDQPQHF.

The chain couples TRBV3-1 (or the pseudogene TRBV3-2) to TRBJ2-5, with D tentatively TRBD2 (5 bases). V was shortened by 2 bases and J by 5 bases, with 12 bases between the two germline ends. There are 14 residues in the CDR3. CDR1 and CDR2 (germline): LGHDT, YNNKEL (reference sequence). CDR3 in DNA: TGTGCCAGCAGCCAAACGGGCTCGGGGGAGACCCAGTACTTC. This sequence encodes CASSQTGSGETQYF.

The V gene is TRBV19, the J gene TRBJ2-2, with 9 positions matching TRBD2. Losses at the gene ends were 2 bases for V and 5 bases for J; bases not matched to a gene: 6. The CDR3 runs 16 residues. Germline V gene lookup returns CDR1 LNHDA and CDR2 SQIVND (reference sequence). The CDR3: CASSILAGDVTGELFF. The CDR3 region has the DNA TGTGCCAGTAGTATATTAGCGGGAGATGTGACCGGGGAGCTGTTTTTT.